Listed here are 8 T cell receptor beta chains from one sample, sequenced in a study of T cell responses to AZD1222 COVID-19 vaccine. The repertoire was sequenced with immunoSEQ multiplex PCR; TCRdb's copy has only in-frame clones and lacks some. The sample yields around 130,000 clones, 80% to 95% seen once. Source: peripheral blood, taken 28 days after the second AZD1222 dose. The receptors shown here come from an adult who received the AZD1222 COVID-19 vaccine.

The rearrangement joins TRBV19 to TRBJ2-7; 10 nucleotides match TRBD2. Germline assignment: CDR1 LNHDA and CDR2 SQIVND (reference sequence). This CDR3 contains 15 residues. V lost 6 bases to trimming and J lost 0 bases; unmatched junction nucleotides: 5. The CDR3 nucleotides read TGTGCCAGTAGAATACCTAGCGGGAGCTCCTACGAGCAGTACTTC. Its translation is CASRIPSGSSYEQYF.

The chain is built from TRBV19 and TRBJ2-3; 8 nucleotides agree with TRBD2. Germline V gene data show CDR1 as LNHDA and CDR2 as SQIVND (reference sequence). Trimming took 3 bases from V and 6 from J; bases not matched to a gene: 8. The length of the CDR3 is 15 residues. CDR3 loop: CASSIPSGGGDTQYF. The CDR3 nucleotides read TGTGCCAGTAGTATCCCCAGCGGGGGTGGGGATACGCAGTATTTT.

The gene calls are TRBV3-1 (or the pseudogene TRBV3-2) and TRBJ2-7; weak D call: TRBD1 (6 bases). Germline lookup yields CDR1 LGHDT and CDR2 YNNKEL (reference sequence). This CDR3 spans 15 amino acids. Trimming removed 4 bases from V and 0 bases from J, with 13 bases in between. CDR3 nucleotides: TGTGCCAGCAGCCGAACGGGACAAGGCTCCTACGAGCAGTACTTC. Translation gives CASSRTGQGSYEQYF.

The rearrangement joins TRBV15 to TRBJ2-6; no clear D gene. This CDR3 is 16 amino acids long. Trimming removed 0 bases from V and 1 base from J, with 7 bases in between. The V gene's germline CDR1 is LNHNV and CDR2 YYDKDF (reference sequence). The CDR3: CATSRDLDSGANVLTF. CDR3 DNA: TGTGCCACCAGCAGAGACCTCGATTCTGGGGCCAACGTCCTGACTTTC.

The chain is built from TRBV11-2 and TRBJ2-5; TRBD1 might be the D (5 bases). V lost 3 bases and J lost 4, with 15 bases in between. From germline, CDR1 is SGHAT and CDR2 FQNNGV. The CDR3 is 15 amino acids. CDR3 sequence (DNA): TGTGCCAGCAGCTTCTGGGGCAGGTTGGGAGAGACCCAGTACTTC. Its protein product is CASSFWGRLGETQYF.

The V and J genes are TRBV24-1 and TRBJ1-2; D might be TRBD1 (5 bases). V was shortened by 3 bases and J by 5 bases, with 12 bases between the two germline ends. CDR1 is KGHDR, CDR2 SFDVKD, per germline. The CDR3 extends over 14 amino acids. This CDR3 reads CATSDPGTFYGYTF. CDR3 sequence (DNA): TGTGCCACCAGTGATCCCGGGACCTTTTATGGCTACACCTTC.

The J gene is TRBJ2-1, the V gene TRBV19; 8 positions agree with TRBD2. This CDR3 contains 16 residues. Germline V gene sequence: CDR1 LNHDA, CDR2 SQIVND (reference sequence). V shed 4 bases and J 7 bases; nucleotides not matched to a gene: 12. Here the CDR3 DNA reads TGTGCCAGTAGTACGCGATCGGCGGGGGGCATGAATGAGCAGTTCTTC. This sequence encodes CASSTRSAGGMNEQFF.

The rearrangement uses TRBV9 and TRBJ1-1, with D tentatively TRBD1 (5 bases). Germline V gene lookup returns CDR1 SGDLS and CDR2 YYNGEE. Trimming pared 4 bases from V and 4 bases from J, leaving 11 bases between. The CDR3 totals 13 residues. The CDR3 DNA is TGTGCCAGCAGCATCGGGACGGGCACTGAAGCTTTCTTT. Translation: CASSIGTGTEAFF.